This T cell receptor (beta chain) was captured by sequencing in a study of siplizumab effects on memory and regulatory T cells. Profiling relied on immunoSEQ multiplex PCR, and the TCRdb table lists in-frame clones only, not all of them. This repertoire shows about 91,000 clones, 90% to 95% found once; its top ten account for roughly 7.1%. The CDR3 extends over 15 amino acids. J was trimmed by 4 bases and V by 4 bases; bases with no gene match: 9. Germline CDR1 is MGHRA and CDR2 is YSYEKL. The TCR was taken from a human donor in good health. This chain uses TRBV4-1 with TRBJ1-1; 7 bases align to TRBD1. Material: CD8+ T cells sorted from blood. The CDR3 region is CASSRHRGGGTEAFF. The CDR3 bases are TGCGCCAGCAGCCGCCACAGGGGCGGTGGCACTGAAGCTTTCTTT.